Presented here are 21 T cell receptor beta chains from one specimen sequenced in a study of cytotoxic CD8 clonotypes in ibrutinib-treated CLL. Here immunoSEQ multiplex PCR was the method, and the copy in TCRdb shows in-frame clones only, minus some. The top ten hold about 5% of the sample, which has around 14,000 clones, roughly 76% seen once. The sample in question was PBMCs, obtained before ibrutinib treatment. These receptor sequences come from a human donor with chronic lymphocytic leukemia.

The chain links TRBV7-3 to TRBJ2-3; D ambiguous. The CDR3 totals 15 residues. The germline CDR1 and CDR2 sequences are SGHTA and FQGTGA. Deletions cut 4 bases from V and 5 bases from J, with 16 bases between. This CDR3 is CASSSAPQLEDTQYF. CDR3 coding DNA: TGTGCCAGCAGCTCCGCACCCCAACTTGAAGATACGCAGTATTTT.

This chain links TRBV7-9 with TRBJ2-3, with 8 bases matching TRBD2. The V segment lost 9 bases and the J segment 6 bases; nucleotides outside the gene matches: 11. The CDR3 is 14 residues long. The germline V gene has CDR1 SEHNR and CDR2 FQNEAQ (reference sequence). Here the CDR3 reads CASPPGGSSDTQYF. CDR3 in DNA: TGTGCCAGTCCCCCGGGGGGGTCCTCGGATACGCAGTATTTT.

In this sample, this clone turned up once. The V and J genes are TRBV28 and TRBJ1-2; D call uncertain. Germline CDR1 is MDHEN and CDR2 is SYDVKM. The V and J ends lost 1 base and 0 bases respectively, with 6 bases between them. The CDR3 spans 14 residues. Here the CDR3 DNA reads TGTGCCAGCAGTTTATTGGGAGCTAACTATGGCTACACCTTC. It encodes CASSLLGANYGYTF.

The gene calls are TRBV9 and TRBJ2-7, with D perhaps assigned TRBD1 or TRBD2 (7 bases each). This CDR3 has 14 residues. V shed 0 bases and J shed 6 bases, with 13 bases lying between them. Germline CDR1 and CDR2: SGDLS and YYNGEE. Here the CDR3 reads CASSVDPGGGEQYF. CDR3 bases: TGTGCCAGCAGCGTAGACCCAGGGGGGGGCGAGCAGTACTTC.

V gene TRBV11-2 combines with J gene TRBJ2-7, with 7 bases identical to TRBD2. The CDR3 runs 17 residues. Germline CDR1 reads SGHAT; CDR2 reads FQNNGV. The trim removed 1 base at V and 0 bases at J, leaving 9 bases unmatched. CDR3 loop: CASSLAPRGGVSYEQYF. In DNA form, the CDR3 reads TGTGCCAGCAGCTTAGCCCCACGGGGAGGGGTCTCCTACGAGCAGTACTTC.

The J gene is TRBJ1-1, the V gene TRBV7-9; possible D gene TRBD1, 5 bases. The length of the CDR3 is 16 residues. CDR1 and CDR2 from the germline V gene are SEHNR and FQNEAQ (reference sequence). Trimming took 5 bases from V and 2 from J, leaving 18 bases between them. The CDR3 here is CASSAWGLRTNTEAFF. The CDR3 DNA follows: TGTGCCAGCAGCGCCTGGGGGTTGAGGACAAACACTGAAGCTTTCTTT.

The CDR3 reads CASGPFIGAFF. Written as DNA, the CDR3 is TGTGCCAGCGGCCCTTTTATTGGAGCTTTCTTT. The chain is built from TRBV7-2 and TRBJ1-1; unclear D gene. The CDR3 runs 11 residues. Germline V gene lookup returns CDR1 SGHTA and CDR2 FQGNSA. Trimming removed 8 bases from V and 10 bases from J, with 14 bases in between.

CDR3 in amino acids: CATWDRSAGELFF. The DNA of the CDR3 is TGTGCCACCTGGGACAGGAGTGCCGGGGAGCTGTTTTTT. The rearrangement uses TRBV7-8 and TRBJ2-2; 8 bases agree with TRBD1. Germline V gene data show CDR1 as SGHVS and CDR2 as FQNEAQ. The CDR3 is made up of 13 amino acids. J lost 6 bases, V lost 10 bases, and 7 bases had no gene match.

This chain links TRBV18 with TRBJ2-7, with unresolved D. V was clipped by 2 bases and J by 2 bases, with 7 bases between them. Germline V gene lookup returns CDR1 KGHSH and CDR2 LQKENI. This CDR3 is 13 amino acids long. In DNA form, the CDR3 reads TGTGCCAGCTCACCAGGGAACACCTACGAGCAGTACTTC. It is translated as CASSPGNTYEQYF.

This clone was observed a few times. The J gene is TRBJ1-6, the V gene TRBV28, with 9 bases lining up with TRBD1. Losses at the gene ends were 5 bases for V and 10 bases for J; bases not matched to a gene: 12. CDR3 length: 16 residues. The germline V gene encodes CDR1 MDHEN and CDR2 SYDVKM. The CDR3 here is CASSPGTGWGESPLHF. CDR3 sequence (DNA): TGTGCCAGCAGTCCCGGGACAGGGTGGGGGGAATCACCCCTCCACTTT.

The chain links TRBV7-9 to TRBJ1-1; D gene uncertain. Germline V lookup: CDR1 SEHNR, CDR2 FQNEAQ (reference sequence). The CDR3 totals 15 residues. Deletions cut 1 base from V and 5 bases from J, with 14 bases between. The CDR3 nucleotides read TGTGCCAGCAGCTTAGATCCCGCTAAAGGGACTGAAGCTTTCTTT. Translation: CASSLDPAKGTEAFF.

The chain has TRBV6-4 and TRBJ1-1; D gene ambiguous. Looked up from germline, CDR1 is MRHNA and CDR2 is SNTAGT. This CDR3 comprises 14 residues. The ends were cut back, 0 bases at V and 9 bases at J, with 14 bases in the middle. CDR3 nucleotide sequence: TGTGCCAGCAGTGACTCCGGGTTGCCCCACAAAGCTTTCTTT. This encodes CASSDSGLPHKAFF.

The chain carries TRBV7-9 and TRBJ2-1, with 14 bases that match TRBD2. The CDR3 is 14 residues long. J was trimmed by 8 bases and V by 4 bases; bases with no gene match: 1. Germline V CDR1 and CDR2: SEHNR, FQNEAQ (reference sequence). CDR3 sequence: CASSWTSGRYEQFF. CDR3 nucleotides: TGTGCCAGCAGCTGGACTAGCGGGAGGTATGAGCAGTTCTTC. Combining the CDR3 with reference TRBV7-9 and TRBJ2-1 gives the whole variable domain DTGVSQNPRHKITKRGQNVTFRCDPISEHNRLYWYRQTLGQGPEFLTYFQNEAQLEKSRLLSDRFSAERPKGSFSTLEIQRTEQGDSAMYLCASSWTSGRYEQFFGPGTRLTVL.

The chain is built from TRBV27 and TRBJ2-3; TRBD2 is a possible D gene (6 bases). The V gene lost 0 bases and the J gene lost 4 bases, with 8 bases spanning the gap. Germline V gene sequence: CDR1 MNHEY, CDR2 SMNVEV (reference sequence). The CDR3 contains 14 residues. CDR3 nucleotides: TGTGCCAGCAGTTTATCGTCGGGGGCAGATACGCAGTATTTT. Protein sequence: CASSLSSGADTQYF.

This rearrangement joins TRBV20-1 to TRBJ2-3; D is ambiguous. V lost 3 bases and J 6 bases, leaving 4 bases between the germline ends. Germline CDR1 and CDR2: DFQATT and SNEGSKA (reference sequence). The CDR3 extends over 10 amino acids. The CDR3 nucleotides are TGCAGTGCTAGTCGCGATACGCAGTATTTT. Protein product: CSASRDTQYF.

This chain connects TRBV5-1 to TRBJ1-2; a weak D match, TRBD1 (5 bases). V gave up 5 bases and J gave up 3 bases, with 17 bases separating them. The V gene's germline CDR1 is SGHRS and CDR2 YFSETQ. This CDR3 is 15 amino acids long. The CDR3 DNA reads as TGCGCCAGCAGGGGCAAGCTCGGGGCGTACTATGGCTACACCTTC. Its protein is CASRGKLGAYYGYTF.

This clone was recorded a few times. The V and J genes are TRBV5-5 and TRBJ1-6; no reliable D call. This CDR3 is 14 amino acids long. CDR1 is SGHKS, CDR2 YYEKEE, per germline (reference sequence). Trimming pared 0 bases from V and 5 bases from J, leaving 6 bases between. CDR3 loop: CASSLALNNSPLHF. The CDR3 nucleotides read TGTGCCAGCAGCTTGGCCCTAAATAATTCACCCCTCCACTTT.

V and J are TRBV7-2 and TRBJ1-5; possibly TRBD1 for D (5 bases). Per germline, CDR1 SGHTA and CDR2 FQGNSA. The V end was cut by 0 bases, the J end by 9 bases, with 6 bases between. The CDR3 length is 12 residues. The CDR3, as DNA: TGTGCCAGCAGCTTAGCCCAGGGGCCCCAGCATTTT. Translation gives CASSLAQGPQHF.

V and J are TRBV30 and TRBJ1-4, with D perhaps matching TRBD1 (5 bases). Trimming removed 3 bases from V and 6 bases from J, with 17 bases in between. CDR3 size: 15 residues. Germline CDR1 and CDR2: GTSNPN and SVGIG (reference sequence). The CDR3 nucleotides read TGTGCCTGGAGCGCACCGCGGGGCGGAGATGAAAAACTGTTTTTT. Residues: CAWSAPRGGDEKLFF.

This chain uses TRBV4-2 with TRBJ1-2; D is undetermined. This CDR3 comprises 14 residues. Germline assignment: CDR1 LGHNA and CDR2 YNFKEQ. V was cut by 0 bases and J by 2 bases, with 7 bases left in between. The CDR3 protein is CASSQEATNYGYTF. The CDR3 DNA is TGTGCCAGCAGCCAAGAGGCGACGAACTATGGCTACACCTTC.

The chain links TRBV28 to TRBJ2-7, with D uncertain. The CDR3 covers 12 residues. With 5 bases removed from V and 3 bases from J, the gap between germline ends came to 8 bases. Germline assignment: CDR1 MDHEN and CDR2 SYDVKM. The chain's CDR3 is CASSSPLYEQYF. Here the CDR3 DNA reads TGTGCCAGCAGTAGCCCTCTCTACGAGCAGTACTTC.